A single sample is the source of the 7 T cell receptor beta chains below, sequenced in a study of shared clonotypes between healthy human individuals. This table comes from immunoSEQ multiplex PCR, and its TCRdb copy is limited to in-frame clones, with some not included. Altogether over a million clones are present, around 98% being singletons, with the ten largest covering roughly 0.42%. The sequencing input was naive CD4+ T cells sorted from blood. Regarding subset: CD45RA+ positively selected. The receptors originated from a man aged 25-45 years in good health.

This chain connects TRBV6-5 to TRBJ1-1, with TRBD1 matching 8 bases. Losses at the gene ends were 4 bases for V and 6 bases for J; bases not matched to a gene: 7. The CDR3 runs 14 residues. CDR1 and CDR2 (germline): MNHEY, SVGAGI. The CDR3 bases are TGTGCCAGCAGTTTTGACACAGGGGGGCCTGAAGCTTTCTTT. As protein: CASSFDTGGPEAFF.

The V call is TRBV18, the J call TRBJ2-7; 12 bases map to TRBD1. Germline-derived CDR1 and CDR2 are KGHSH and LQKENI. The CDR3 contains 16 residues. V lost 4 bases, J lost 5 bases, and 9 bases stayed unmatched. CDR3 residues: CASSQALGTGGDEQYF. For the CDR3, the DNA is TGTGCCAGCTCACAAGCGTTAGGGACAGGGGGCGACGAGCAGTACTTC.

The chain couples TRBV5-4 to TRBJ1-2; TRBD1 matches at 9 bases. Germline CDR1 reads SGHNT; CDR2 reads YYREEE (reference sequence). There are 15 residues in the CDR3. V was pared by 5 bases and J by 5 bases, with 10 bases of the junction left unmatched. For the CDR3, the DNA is TGTGCCAGCAGACTTACAGGGGGCGCGTTTTATGGCTACACCTTC. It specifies CASRLTGGAFYGYTF.

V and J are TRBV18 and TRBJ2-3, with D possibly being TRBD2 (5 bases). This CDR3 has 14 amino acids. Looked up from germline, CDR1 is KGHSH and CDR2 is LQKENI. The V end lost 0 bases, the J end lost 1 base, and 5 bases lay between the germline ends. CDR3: CASSPPEGTDTQYF. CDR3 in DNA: TGTGCCAGCTCACCACCGGAGGGCACAGATACGCAGTATTTT.

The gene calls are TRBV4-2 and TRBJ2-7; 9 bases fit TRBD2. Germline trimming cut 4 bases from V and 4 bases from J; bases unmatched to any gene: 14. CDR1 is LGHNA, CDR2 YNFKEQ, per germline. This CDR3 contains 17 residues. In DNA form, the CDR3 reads TGTGCCAGCAGCCGCCGGCCCTTTGAGCGGGAGGTTTACGAGCAGTACTTC. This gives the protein CASSRRPFEREVYEQYF.

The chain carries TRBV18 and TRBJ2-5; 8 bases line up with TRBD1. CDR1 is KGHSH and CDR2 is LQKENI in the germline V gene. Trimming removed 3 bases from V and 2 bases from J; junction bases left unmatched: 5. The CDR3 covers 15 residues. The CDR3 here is CASSPQGARQETQYF. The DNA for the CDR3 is TGTGCCAGCTCACCCCAGGGGGCTAGACAAGAGACCCAGTACTTC.

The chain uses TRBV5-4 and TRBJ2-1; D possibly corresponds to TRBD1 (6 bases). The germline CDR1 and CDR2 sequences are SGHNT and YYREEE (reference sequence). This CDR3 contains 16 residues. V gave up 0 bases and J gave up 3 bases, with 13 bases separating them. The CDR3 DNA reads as TGTGCCAGCAGCTTGGATCGCCCAGGGGACTACAATGAGCAGTTCTTC. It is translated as CASSLDRPGDYNEQFF.